This is a list of T cell receptor beta chains from one sample in a study of blood T cells in healthy people across ages. TCRdb reprocessed the 5' RACE reads with MiXCR, giving one entry per CDR3 protein. Among about 1 million distinct CDR3 sequences listed, around 43% were seen once. Sequencing input: blood. The receptor set was obtained from a woman aged 60-75 years in good health. Each CDR3 is given with its conserved first and last residue. The order of the fields is clone size, J gene, V gene, D gene, CDR3 DNA, CDR3 protein. A D gene is named only where the DNA matches it firmly. Not every row has a clone size; where given, it reads once, few, many or a size class.

NA TRBJ1-5 TRBV7-9 NA TGTGCCAGCAGCTTAGCCGCGGGGGGGCGAAATCAGCCCCAGCATTTT CASSLAAGGRNQPQHF
NA TRBJ2-3 TRBV12-5 TRBD2 TGTGCTAGTGGTCCCGGGACTAGCGCAGATACGCAGTATTTT CASGPGTSADTQYF
NA TRBJ1-1 TRBV20-1 TRBD1 TGCAGTGCTCCAGGGGGCGACGCTGAAGCTTTCTTT CSAPGGDAEAFF
NA TRBJ2-7 TRBV29-1 TRBD2 TGCAGCGTTGCAGGGGTCGGGACTAGCGGAGCCTTCTCCTACGAGCAGTACTTC CSVAGVGTSGAFSYEQYF
NA TRBJ1-1 TRBV27 NA TGTGCCAGCAGTTTAACCGGGTTGGGGCTCACTGAAGCTTTCTTT CASSLTGLGLTEAFF
NA TRBJ2-7 TRBV7-9 NA TGTGCCAGCAGCTCTTGGGATTTCGAGCAGTACTTC CASSSWDFEQYF
once TRBJ1-2 TRBV10-3 TRBD1 TGTGCCATCACCAGGGGACAGGGTGAAGGCTACACCTTC CAITRGQGEGYTF
NA TRBJ2-3 TRBV5-1 TRBD2 TGCGCCAGCAGCGCGGGACTAGCGGGAGGGCGGAGCACAGATACGCAGTATTTT CASSAGLAGGRSTDTQYF
few TRBJ2-3 TRBV6-5 TRBD2 TGTGCCAGCAGTTACCCAGGGACTAGTCTGCAGTATTTT CASSYPGTSLQYF
once TRBJ2-7 TRBV24-1 TRBD2 TGTGCCACCAGAGACGGACTAGCGGGCTACGAGCAGTACTTC CATRDGLAGYEQYF